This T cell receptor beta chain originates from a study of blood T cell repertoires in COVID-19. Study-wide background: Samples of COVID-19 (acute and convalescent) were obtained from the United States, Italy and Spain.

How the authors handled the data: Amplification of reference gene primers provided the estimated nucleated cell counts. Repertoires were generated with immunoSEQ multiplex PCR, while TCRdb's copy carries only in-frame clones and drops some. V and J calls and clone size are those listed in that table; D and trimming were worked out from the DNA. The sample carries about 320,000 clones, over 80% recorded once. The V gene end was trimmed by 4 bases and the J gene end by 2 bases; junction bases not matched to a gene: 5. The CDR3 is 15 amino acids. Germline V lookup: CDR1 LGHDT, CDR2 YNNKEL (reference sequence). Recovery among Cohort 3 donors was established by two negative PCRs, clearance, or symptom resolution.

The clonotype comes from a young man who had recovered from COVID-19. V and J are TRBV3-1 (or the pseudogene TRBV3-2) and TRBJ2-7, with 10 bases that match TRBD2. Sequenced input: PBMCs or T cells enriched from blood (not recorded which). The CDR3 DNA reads TGTGCCAGCAGCCGTAGCCTAGCGGGAGCCTACGAGCAGTACTTC. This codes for CASSRSLAGAYEQYF.